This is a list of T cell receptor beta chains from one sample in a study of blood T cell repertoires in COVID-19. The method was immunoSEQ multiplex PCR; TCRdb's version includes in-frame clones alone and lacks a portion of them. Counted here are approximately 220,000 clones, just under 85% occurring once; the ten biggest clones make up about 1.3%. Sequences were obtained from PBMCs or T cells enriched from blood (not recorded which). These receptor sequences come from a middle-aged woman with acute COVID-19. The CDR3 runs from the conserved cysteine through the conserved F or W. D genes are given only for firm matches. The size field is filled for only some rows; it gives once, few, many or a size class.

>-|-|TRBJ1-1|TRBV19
TGTGCCAGTAGTATAGCAGGGTCCCACACTGAAGCTTTCTTT
CASSIAGSHTEAFF
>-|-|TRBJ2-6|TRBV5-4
TGTGCCAGCAGTCTGGATCGACAGGGACTCTCTGGGGCCAACGTCCTGACTTTC
CASSLDRQGLSGANVLTF
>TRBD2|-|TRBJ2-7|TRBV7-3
TGTGCCAGCTCCCCGGGACTAGACCTCTCGCGGCAGTACTTC
CASSPGLDLSRQYF
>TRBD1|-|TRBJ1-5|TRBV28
TGTGCCAGCAGGACTGGACAGGTCAGGAGGGGCAATCAGCCCCAGCATTTT
CASRTGQVRRGNQPQHF
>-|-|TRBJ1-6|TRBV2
TGTGCCGGGGGGGAGCTCCCCGGTCTGCCCCTCCACTTT
CAGGELPGLPLHF
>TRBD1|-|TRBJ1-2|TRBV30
TGTGCCTGGAGTGTTAGCTTCGGACAGGGCTATGGCTACACCTTC
CAWSVSFGQGYGYTF
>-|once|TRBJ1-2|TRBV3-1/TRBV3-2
TGTGCCAGCAGCCCGGCGGACAGCCCTTCCTATGGCTACACCTTC
CASSPADSPSYGYTF
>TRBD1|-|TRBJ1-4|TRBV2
TGTGCCAGCAGTGTAGACAGGGGCCATGAAAAACTGTTTTTT
CASSVDRGHEKLFF
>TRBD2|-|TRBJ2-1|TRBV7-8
TGTGCCAGCACCAAGGGACTAGCGGGCCCCAATGAGCAGTTCTTC
CASTKGLAGPNEQFF
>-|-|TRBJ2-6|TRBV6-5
TGTGCCAGCAGCGCTGAGGAGGCTGGGGCCAACGTCCTGACTTTC
CASSAEEAGANVLTF
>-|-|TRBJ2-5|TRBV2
TGTGCCAGCAACGGGAACGGAGAGACCCAGTACTTC
CASNGNGETQYF
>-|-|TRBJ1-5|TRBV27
TGTGCCAGCAACCCCAGGGTCTACGAGGCGTTTCAGCCCCAGCATTTT
CASNPRVYEAFQPQHF
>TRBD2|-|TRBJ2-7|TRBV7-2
TGTGCCAGCAGCCCCCTAGCGGGGTCACACGAGCAGTACTTC
CASSPLAGSHEQYF